A selection of T cell receptor beta chains follows, all from one sample in a study of OX40 agonist ivuxolimab in advanced cancers. Sequencing was performed with immunoSEQ multiplex PCR; in TCRdb, only in-frame clones are kept and a portion is missing. This table has some 100,000 clones, around nine tenths appearing once. Sequencing used CD4+ or CD8+ T cells sorted from blood, obtained in a trial of the OX40 agonist ivuxolimab. These receptor sequences come from an adult with an advanced solid tumor such as melanoma, head and neck, liver or kidney cancer. CDR3s include the opening cysteine and the closing phenylalanine or tryptophan. A D gene is named only where the DNA matches it firmly. Rows may omit the clone size; those that give it use once, few, many or a size class.

>TRBD2|TRBJ2-3|.|TRBV18
TGTGCCAGCTCTTTAAGGACTAGCGGCACTAGCACAGATACGCAGTATTTT
CASSLRTSGTSTDTQYF
>.|TRBJ2-7|.|TRBV7-2
TGTGCCAGCAGCCTCACCGTGAACTACGAGCAGTACTTC
CASSLTVNYEQYF
>.|TRBJ2-2|.|TRBV9
TGTGCCAGCAGCGTAGGTCGGACACCGAACACCGGGGAGCTGTTTTTT
CASSVGRTPNTGELFF
>TRBD1|TRBJ2-4|.|TRBV28
TGTGCCAGCAGTTCCCCGGGACAGGGTAAAAACATTCAGTACTTC
CASSSPGQGKNIQYF
>TRBD1|TRBJ1-3|.|TRBV28
TGTGCCAGCAGCACAGGGGGCGCGTCTGGAAACACCATATATTTT
CASSTGGASGNTIYF
>.|TRBJ1-4|few|TRBV5-1
TGCGCCAGCAGCTTGGCAGGGAGGGAAAAACTGTTTTTT
CASSLAGREKLFF
>.|TRBJ2-4|.|TRBV30
TGTGCCTGGAGTGTTGGGGGAAACATTCAGTACTTC
CAWSVGGNIQYF
>TRBD1|TRBJ2-7|.|TRBV18
TGTGCCAGCTCACGGACAGAAAACAGGGGGTTCTCCTACGAGCAGTACTTC
CASSRTENRGFSYEQYF
>TRBD1|TRBJ2-3|once|TRBV5-1
TGCGCCAGCAGCCTCGGGACAGTGAGCACAGATACGCAGTATTTT
CASSLGTVSTDTQYF
>TRBD2|TRBJ2-7|.|TRBV11-3
TGTGCCAGCAGCTCCGGGAGGGAGGTTCCCTACGAGCAGTACTTC
CASSSGREVPYEQYF
>.|TRBJ2-7|once|TRBV29-1
TGCAGCGTTGGTGAGGCTCGCTACGAGCAGTACTTC
CSVGEARYEQYF
>TRBD1|TRBJ1-1|.|TRBV2
TGTGCCAGCAGTTATAGCCGCCAGGGGGCAGGCACTGAAGCTTTCTTT
CASSYSRQGAGTEAFF
>TRBD1|TRBJ2-1|.|TRBV9
TGTGCCAGCAGCATATCGACAGGGGCGACCACCAATGAGCAGTTCTTC
CASSISTGATTNEQFF
>.|TRBJ2-7|.|TRBV19
TGTGCCAGTAGTTGGGAAGCCTACGAGCAGTACTTC
CASSWEAYEQYF
>TRBD1|TRBJ2-5|.|TRBV18
TGTGCCAGCTCACCCATGACAGGGGCAGAGACCCAGTACTTC
CASSPMTGAETQYF
>.|TRBJ1-1|.|TRBV5-4
TGTGCCAGCAGCTTTGGGGGTGTGAACACTGAAGCTTTCTTT
CASSFGGVNTEAFF
>.|TRBJ2-1|.|TRBV9
TGTGCCAGCAGCTCGGGACTTTACAATGAGCAGTTCTTC
CASSSGLYNEQFF
>.|TRBJ1-1|.|TRBV7-9
TGTGCCAGCAGCTTATACGGTACACAGAACACTGAAGCTTTCTTT
CASSLYGTQNTEAFF
>TRBD1|TRBJ2-1|once|TRBV28
TGTGCCAGCAGTCGATGGGACAGGGGACAATTCAATGAGCAGTTCTTC
CASSRWDRGQFNEQFF
>.|TRBJ2-5|.|TRBV5-1
TGCGCCAGCAGCTACGGGACACCGTACCAAGAGACCCAGTACTTC
CASSYGTPYQETQYF
>.|TRBJ2-3|.|TRBV11-2
TGTGCCAGCAGCTTTAAGACCACAGATACGCAGTATTTT
CASSFKTTDTQYF
>TRBD1|TRBJ1-3|.|TRBV28
TGTGCCAGCAGCCGCGGACAGGGTAGAAACACCATATATTTT
CASSRGQGRNTIYF
>.|TRBJ2-5|.|TRBV21-1
TGTGCCAGCAGCCAATCGACCCATGCCCACCTCTTAGCGGGATTCCAAGAGACCCAGTACTTC
CASSQSTHAHLLAGFQETQYF
>.|TRBJ2-3|.|TRBV5-6
TGTGCCAGCAGCTTGGAGGGGAGGTGGGGCACAGATACGCAGTATTTT
CASSLEGRWGTDTQYF
>TRBD1|TRBJ2-7|.|TRBV2
TGTGCCAGCAATACACAGGGGGCGCGAGAGCAGTACTTC
CASNTQGAREQYF
>TRBD1|TRBJ1-1|.|TRBV4-2
TGTGCCAGCAGCCACGACAGGGGGCCCCCGAACACTGAAGCTTTCTTT
CASSHDRGPPNTEAFF
>.|TRBJ1-2|once|TRBV6-5
TGTGCCAGCAGTTACTCGATTATGCGGGGAATAGGCGGCTACACCTTC
CASSYSIMRGIGGYTF
>TRBD1|TRBJ2-7|.|TRBV19
TGTGCCAGTAGGGCACAGGGGGGCACCTACGAGCAGTACTTC
CASRAQGGTYEQYF
>TRBD2|TRBJ2-1|.|TRBV18
TGTGCCAGCTCACAGGACTCACGGACTAGCGGCTATAATGAGCAGTTCTTC
CASSQDSRTSGYNEQFF
>.|TRBJ2-2|.|TRBV9
TGTGCCAGCAGCGTAGTAAGCGGCTACACCGGGGAGCTGTTTTTT
CASSVVSGYTGELFF
>.|TRBJ1-3|.|TRBV29-1
TGCAGCGCTCGCGAGGGTCGGAACACCATATATTTT
CSAREGRNTIYF
>.|TRBJ2-7|.|TRBV10-1
TGCGCCAGCAGGGGGGGTTTGTACGAGCAGTACTTC
CASRGGLYEQYF
>TRBD1|TRBJ1-3|.|TRBV6-1
TGTGCCGGCAGGGACAGCTCTGGAAACACCATATATTTT
CAGRDSSGNTIYF
>TRBD2|TRBJ2-1|.|TRBV10-3
TGTGCCATCAAGGGACTAGCGGGAGGGACTGAGCAGTTCTTC
CAIKGLAGGTEQFF
>.|TRBJ1-2|.|TRBV18
TGTGCCAGCTCACCAGAGGATGTCGGGGGTGGAGGGATCTATGGCTACACCTTC
CASSPEDVGGGGIYGYTF
>.|TRBJ2-7|.|TRBV5-4
TGTGCCAGCAGCTTGGGACAGGTCGGCGAGCAGTACTTC
CASSLGQVGEQYF
>.|TRBJ2-1|few|TRBV7-3
TGTGCCAGCAGCAAGACTAGTCGGGACGAGCAGTTCTTC
CASSKTSRDEQFF
>.|TRBJ2-6|.|TRBV5-1
TGCGCCAGCAGCTTGGGACAGCTCTCTGGGGCCAACGTCCTGACTTTC
CASSLGQLSGANVLTF
>TRBD2|TRBJ2-2|.|TRBV4-3
TGCGCCAGCAGCCAAGCCCTTCTCGGGACTAGCGGAAACGCGAACACCGGGGAGCTGTTTTTT
CASSQALLGTSGNANTGELFF
>.|TRBJ1-1|.|TRBV9
TGTGCCAGCAGCGTAGACGGGCGGGGAGACACTGAAGCTTTCTTT
CASSVDGRGDTEAFF
>TRBD1|TRBJ2-6|once|TRBV7-8
TGTGCCAGCAGCGTCTACAGGGGCATCTCTGGGGCCAACGTCCTGACTTTC
CASSVYRGISGANVLTF
>.|TRBJ2-5|once|TRBV20-1
TGCAGTGCTAGCTCTGAGACCCAGTACTTC
CSASSETQYF
>.|TRBJ2-2|.|TRBV7-9
TGTGCCAGCAGCTTAGTTTTCGTCGGCACCGGGGAGCTGTTTTTT
CASSLVFVGTGELFF
>TRBD2|TRBJ2-3|.|TRBV27
TGTGCCAGCAGTTTAAGCGGGAGGGCAATCGCGCAGTATTTT
CASSLSGRAIAQYF
>TRBD2|TRBJ2-7|.|TRBV7-2
TGTGCCAGCAGCAATCCTCGGACTAGCGGTTCTACCTACGAGCAGTACTTC
CASSNPRTSGSTYEQYF
>.|TRBJ2-5|.|TRBV7-2
TGTGCCAGCAGCTTAGGCACATACAGGGCACAGACCCAGTACTTC
CASSLGTYRAQTQYF
>TRBD2|TRBJ2-7|once|TRBV5-6
TGTGCCAGCAGCCCTCTGGGCTTGACTAGCGGGACCTACGAGCAGTACTTC
CASSPLGLTSGTYEQYF
>TRBD1|TRBJ2-5|.|TRBV7-2
TGTGCCAGCAGCTTAGCGGGGACAGGAGGGCCTCAGGAGACCCAGTACTTC
CASSLAGTGGPQETQYF
>TRBD1|TRBJ1-1|.|TRBV28
TGTGCCAGCAGGTCGACAGGGATGAACACTGAAGCTTTCTTT
CASRSTGMNTEAFF
>.|TRBJ2-3|once|TRBV7-9
TGTGCCAGCAGCTTCTTCGGGAAGCGCCCCACAGATACGCAGTATTTT
CASSFFGKRPTDTQYF
>TRBD1|TRBJ2-7|.|TRBV6-6
TGTGCCAGCAGCCGAACCAGGGGGCGGGAGCAGTACTTC
CASSRTRGREQYF
>TRBD1|TRBJ1-4|.|TRBV2
TGTGCCAGCAGTGATCGGACAGGGAGCGAAAAACTGTTTTTT
CASSDRTGSEKLFF
>.|TRBJ1-4|.|TRBV23-1
TGCGCCAGCAGTCAACCTCTCGGGGGCGAGACTAATGAAAAACTGTTTTTT
CASSQPLGGETNEKLFF
>TRBD2|TRBJ2-1|.|TRBV25-1
TGTGCCAGTAACCAACTAGCGACCTACAATGAGCAGTTCTTC
CASNQLATYNEQFF
>TRBD2|TRBJ2-5|.|TRBV5-1
TGCGCCAGCAGCTTGGCAGGCCTAGCGGAGGTAAAGACCCAGTACTTC
CASSLAGLAEVKTQYF
>.|TRBJ1-5|.|TRBV19
TGTGCCAGTAGTATAGGATGGGGGGGAGGTCAGCCCCAGCATTTT
CASSIGWGGGQPQHF
>.|TRBJ1-2|.|TRBV6-6
TGTGCCAGCAGGGGGAGAGACTATGGCTACACCTTC
CASRGRDYGYTF
>TRBD1|TRBJ2-6|.|TRBV6-1
TGTGCCAGCAGGCGACAGGGCGCTGGGGCCAACGTCCTGACTTTC
CASRRQGAGANVLTF
>TRBD2|TRBJ2-1|.|TRBV7-2
TGTGCCAGCAGCTTAGCTGGTGGGAGGGATGAGCAGTTCTTC
CASSLAGGRDEQFF